The following is a TCR beta chain sequence with its context. The germline V and J ends were trimmed by 6 bases and 1 base, with 12 bases remaining between them. CDR3 length: 14 residues. The data derive from a study of T-cell reconstitution after alpha-beta-depleted transplantation in children. TCRbeta library preparation incorporated unique molecular identifiers. TCRdb processed the PCR reads anew with MiXCR; each CDR3 protein has one entry. The table has approximately 390,000 distinct CDR3 sequences, under 13% seen once. The TCR originated in a human donor who donated a stem cell graft to a child with acute myeloid leukemia. Sequences were derived from PBMCs from the stem cell graft donor, sampled from the stem cell graft. The chain carries TRBV12-3 or TRBV12-4 and TRBJ2-5; D is possibly TRBD2 (6 bases). The CDR3: CASSPRGIQETQYF. The CDR3 region has the DNA TGTGCCAGCAGCCCCCGGGGGATCCAAGAGACCCAGTACTTC.